The following is a TCR beta chain sequence with its context. Only in-frame clones appear in the TCRdb table, and some are missing; sequencing was by immunoSEQ multiplex PCR. Altogether about 98,000 clones are present, approximately 86% being singletons, with the ten largest covering around a tenth. The record originates from a study of blood T cell repertoires in COVID-19. Study information: Both acute and convalescent COVID-19 samples were obtained from the United States, Italy and Spain.

V lost 4 bases, J lost 5 bases, and 8 bases stayed unmatched. CDR3 length: 15 residues. Germline CDR1 SGHRS, CDR2 YFSETQ. Sequenced: peripheral blood. The chain recombines TRBV5-1 with TRBJ2-1; 8 bases fit TRBD2. The sequence was collected from a man between 50 and 59 years old with acute or convalescent COVID-19. The CDR3 coding sequence is TGCGCCAGCAGCCCAGTAGCGGGAAGCCACAATGAGCAGTTCTTC. Amino acid sequence: CASSPVAGSHNEQFF.